These T cell receptor beta chains were read from a single sample in a study of CD8 T cells in ankylosing spondylitis. TCRdb called the 5' RACE reads again in MiXCR, with one record for every CDR3 protein. The sample holds more than 300,000 distinct CDR3 sequences, roughly 11% seen once. The sample taken for sequencing was blood, either unsorted or a sorted T cell fraction (not recorded which). These receptors all stem from a female donor with ankylosing spondylitis or in good health (not recorded which). Each CDR3 is given with its conserved first and last residue. Each record gives: J gene, D gene, clone size, V gene, CDR3 DNA, CDR3 protein. A D gene is named only where the DNA matches it firmly. Not all rows give a size; the values are once, few, many and, for expanded clones, a class.

j_call: TRBJ2-5; d_call: NA; clone_size: many; v_call: TRBV24-1; cdr3_nt: TGTGCCACCAGTGATTATGGGGTAGAGACCCAGTACTTC; cdr3_aa: CATSDYGVETQYF
j_call: TRBJ1-5; d_call: TRBD1; clone_size: few; v_call: TRBV7-2; cdr3_nt: TGTGCCAGCAGCCGTACGACAGGGCCTAGAGGGCCCCAGCATTTT; cdr3_aa: CASSRTTGPRGPQHF
j_call: TRBJ2-2; d_call: TRBD2; clone_size: many; v_call: TRBV4-3; cdr3_nt: TGCGCCAGCAGCACAGGGACTAGCGGAACGAACACCGGGGAGCTGTTTTTT; cdr3_aa: CASSTGTSGTNTGELFF
j_call: TRBJ2-3; d_call: NA; clone_size: many; v_call: TRBV20-1; cdr3_nt: TGCAGTGCTCCGCTGGGGGTGACGCAGTATTTT; cdr3_aa: CSAPLGVTQYF
j_call: TRBJ2-5; d_call: NA; clone_size: few; v_call: TRBV18; cdr3_nt: TGTGCCAGCTCACCTACCGCCGAGGGCGAGACCCAGTACTTC; cdr3_aa: CASSPTAEGETQYF
j_call: TRBJ1-2; d_call: NA; clone_size: many; v_call: TRBV28; cdr3_nt: TGTGCCAGCAGATCACCTCGGACAGCCTATGGCTACACCTTC; cdr3_aa: CASRSPRTAYGYTF
j_call: TRBJ2-1; d_call: NA; clone_size: many; v_call: TRBV20-1; cdr3_nt: TGCAGTGCTAGCAGTCCCGACAGGAGTCTGGACAATGAGCAGTTCTTC; cdr3_aa: CSASSPDRSLDNEQFF
j_call: TRBJ2-6; d_call: TRBD1; clone_size: many; v_call: TRBV9; cdr3_nt: TGTGCCAGCAGCCCTAAGGGACAGTTCGGGGCCAACGTCCTGACTTTC; cdr3_aa: CASSPKGQFGANVLTF
j_call: TRBJ2-7; d_call: TRBD1; clone_size: few; v_call: TRBV20-1; cdr3_nt: TGCAGTGCTAGAGATCCGTGGCGGATTGGACAGGGGGCCCGGGAGCAGTACTTC; cdr3_aa: CSARDPWRIGQGAREQYF
j_call: TRBJ1-1; d_call: NA; clone_size: NA; v_call: TRBV7-2; cdr3_nt: TGTGCCAGCAGAAAAAGTTCGGACAGAGGTATGAACACTGAAGCTTTCTTT; cdr3_aa: CASRKSSDRGMNTEAFF
j_call: TRBJ2-2; d_call: NA; clone_size: NA; v_call: TRBV3-1; cdr3_nt: TGTGCCAGCAGTTGGAGGAACACCGGGGAGCTGTTTTTT; cdr3_aa: CASSWRNTGELFF
j_call: TRBJ2-1; d_call: NA; clone_size: NA; v_call: TRBV7-9; cdr3_nt: TGTGCCAGCAGAAGTGGGGTATCCAATGAGCAGTTCTTC; cdr3_aa: CASRSGVSNEQFF
j_call: TRBJ2-7; d_call: NA; clone_size: few; v_call: TRBV7-2; cdr3_nt: TGTGCCAGCAGCCCCCTCCGCTACGAGCAGTACTTC; cdr3_aa: CASSPLRYEQYF
j_call: TRBJ2-1; d_call: TRBD1; clone_size: many; v_call: TRBV20-1; cdr3_nt: TGCAGTGCTACGACAGGGGGCTTCTACAATGAGCAGTTCTTC; cdr3_aa: CSATTGGFYNEQFF
j_call: TRBJ2-1; d_call: NA; clone_size: many; v_call: TRBV20-1; cdr3_nt: TGCAGTGCTAGGCACTCTGGGGGAGGTGGCGAGCAGTTCTTC; cdr3_aa: CSARHSGGGGEQFF
j_call: TRBJ1-2; d_call: NA; clone_size: NA; v_call: TRBV7-9; cdr3_nt: TGTGCCAGCAGCCAGAACCCGACCGGAGCTAACTATGGCTACACCTTC; cdr3_aa: CASSQNPTGANYGYTF
j_call: TRBJ2-1; d_call: TRBD2; clone_size: many; v_call: TRBV6-2/TRBV6-3; cdr3_nt: TGTGCCAGCAGTTTCGGGGGGGAGTATTACAATGAGCAGTTCTTC; cdr3_aa: CASSFGGEYYNEQFF
j_call: TRBJ2-3; d_call: NA; clone_size: many; v_call: TRBV11-2; cdr3_nt: TGTGCCAGCAGCTTAAGGTTTCTTGGGGAGGGGGCTAGCACAGATACGCAGTATTTT; cdr3_aa: CASSLRFLGEGASTDTQYF
j_call: TRBJ1-5; d_call: NA; clone_size: many; v_call: TRBV12-3/TRBV12-4; cdr3_nt: TGTGCCAGCAGCTACTTTTATCAGCCCCAGCATTTT; cdr3_aa: CASSYFYQPQHF
j_call: TRBJ1-1; d_call: TRBD1; clone_size: many; v_call: TRBV5-1; cdr3_nt: TGCGCCAGCAGCTTAAGGGGCAGGGGGCGGATCGACTCTTGGGACACTGAAGCTTTCTTT; cdr3_aa: CASSLRGRGRIDSWDTEAFF
j_call: TRBJ2-7; d_call: TRBD1; clone_size: many; v_call: TRBV5-1; cdr3_nt: TGCGCCAGCAGCTTGAGGCGGGACAGGGGCTACGAGCAGTACTTC; cdr3_aa: CASSLRRDRGYEQYF
j_call: TRBJ2-1; d_call: TRBD2; clone_size: many; v_call: TRBV10-1; cdr3_nt: TGCGCCAGCAGTGAGATAGCGGGCGGCTCCTACAATGAGCAGTTCTTC; cdr3_aa: CASSEIAGGSYNEQFF
j_call: TRBJ2-7; d_call: NA; clone_size: NA; v_call: TRBV12-3/TRBV12-4; cdr3_nt: TGTGCCAGCAGTCCAACCGGGCCTGTAGGTTTGGAGCAGTACTTC; cdr3_aa: CASSPTGPVGLEQYF
j_call: TRBJ2-4; d_call: NA; clone_size: NA; v_call: TRBV20-1; cdr3_nt: TGCAGCGCCCCCCCAGGCACAGGCTTTACGAACATTCAGTACTTC; cdr3_aa: CSAPPGTGFTNIQYF
j_call: TRBJ2-7; d_call: NA; clone_size: NA; v_call: TRBV20-1; cdr3_nt: TGCAGTGCTAGAGATGGGTCAGGGTTCTCCTACGAGCAGTACTTC; cdr3_aa: CSARDGSGFSYEQYF
j_call: TRBJ1-1; d_call: TRBD1; clone_size: many; v_call: TRBV20-1; cdr3_nt: TGCAGTGCTAGCCATAGGACAGGGTCACACACTGAAGCTTTCTTT; cdr3_aa: CSASHRTGSHTEAFF
j_call: TRBJ1-5; d_call: TRBD1; clone_size: NA; v_call: TRBV5-1; cdr3_nt: TGCGCCAGCAGCGTGGGACAGGGCGGTCAGCCCCAGCATTTT; cdr3_aa: CASSVGQGGQPQHF
j_call: TRBJ2-2; d_call: NA; clone_size: many; v_call: TRBV10-3; cdr3_nt: TGTGCCGTCCAGAACACCGGGGAGCTGTTTTTT; cdr3_aa: CAVQNTGELFF
j_call: TRBJ1-5; d_call: NA; clone_size: few; v_call: TRBV20-1; cdr3_nt: TGCAGTGCTAGCTGGCAGGGTGCCAATCAGCCCCAGCATTTT; cdr3_aa: CSASWQGANQPQHF
j_call: TRBJ2-3; d_call: TRBD2; clone_size: many; v_call: TRBV20-1; cdr3_nt: TGCAGTGCTAGAGGAAGAGCGGGAGGTAGCTGGGATACGCAGTATTTT; cdr3_aa: CSARGRAGGSWDTQYF
j_call: TRBJ1-5; d_call: NA; clone_size: few; v_call: TRBV5-5; cdr3_nt: TGTGCCAGCTCCCCCGATACAGGGTCGGGCAATCAGCCCCAGCATTTT; cdr3_aa: CASSPDTGSGNQPQHF
j_call: TRBJ1-4; d_call: NA; clone_size: NA; v_call: TRBV12-3/TRBV12-4; cdr3_nt: TGTGCCAGCAGTTTCGGTGCCGGGGCAAGCGAAAAACTGTTTTTT; cdr3_aa: CASSFGAGASEKLFF
j_call: TRBJ1-4; d_call: NA; clone_size: NA; v_call: TRBV28; cdr3_nt: TGTGCCAGCAGTTTAACCCTCCCAACTAATGAAAAACTGTTTTTT; cdr3_aa: CASSLTLPTNEKLFF
j_call: TRBJ1-2; d_call: NA; clone_size: many; v_call: TRBV7-2; cdr3_nt: TGTGCCAGCAGCCCAGGGTTCCCCAAACCCAACTATGGCTACACCTTC; cdr3_aa: CASSPGFPKPNYGYTF
j_call: TRBJ2-4; d_call: NA; clone_size: many; v_call: TRBV20-1; cdr3_nt: TGCAGTGCTAGAGATGCGGCAGGGGAAGCCAAAAACATTCAGTACTTC; cdr3_aa: CSARDAAGEAKNIQYF
j_call: TRBJ2-3; d_call: NA; clone_size: few; v_call: TRBV5-1; cdr3_nt: TGCGCCAGCAGCTCTGCAGGGAGCACAGATACGCAGTATTTT; cdr3_aa: CASSSAGSTDTQYF
j_call: TRBJ2-5; d_call: TRBD2; clone_size: NA; v_call: TRBV7-7; cdr3_nt: TGTGCCAGCAGCCCCCGGGTGAGCGGGATGTCGGAGACCCAGTACTTC; cdr3_aa: CASSPRVSGMSETQYF
j_call: TRBJ2-1; d_call: NA; clone_size: few; v_call: TRBV24-1; cdr3_nt: TGTGCCACCAGTGGGGGGCGGCGCTCCTACAATGAGCAGTTCTTC; cdr3_aa: CATSGGRRSYNEQFF